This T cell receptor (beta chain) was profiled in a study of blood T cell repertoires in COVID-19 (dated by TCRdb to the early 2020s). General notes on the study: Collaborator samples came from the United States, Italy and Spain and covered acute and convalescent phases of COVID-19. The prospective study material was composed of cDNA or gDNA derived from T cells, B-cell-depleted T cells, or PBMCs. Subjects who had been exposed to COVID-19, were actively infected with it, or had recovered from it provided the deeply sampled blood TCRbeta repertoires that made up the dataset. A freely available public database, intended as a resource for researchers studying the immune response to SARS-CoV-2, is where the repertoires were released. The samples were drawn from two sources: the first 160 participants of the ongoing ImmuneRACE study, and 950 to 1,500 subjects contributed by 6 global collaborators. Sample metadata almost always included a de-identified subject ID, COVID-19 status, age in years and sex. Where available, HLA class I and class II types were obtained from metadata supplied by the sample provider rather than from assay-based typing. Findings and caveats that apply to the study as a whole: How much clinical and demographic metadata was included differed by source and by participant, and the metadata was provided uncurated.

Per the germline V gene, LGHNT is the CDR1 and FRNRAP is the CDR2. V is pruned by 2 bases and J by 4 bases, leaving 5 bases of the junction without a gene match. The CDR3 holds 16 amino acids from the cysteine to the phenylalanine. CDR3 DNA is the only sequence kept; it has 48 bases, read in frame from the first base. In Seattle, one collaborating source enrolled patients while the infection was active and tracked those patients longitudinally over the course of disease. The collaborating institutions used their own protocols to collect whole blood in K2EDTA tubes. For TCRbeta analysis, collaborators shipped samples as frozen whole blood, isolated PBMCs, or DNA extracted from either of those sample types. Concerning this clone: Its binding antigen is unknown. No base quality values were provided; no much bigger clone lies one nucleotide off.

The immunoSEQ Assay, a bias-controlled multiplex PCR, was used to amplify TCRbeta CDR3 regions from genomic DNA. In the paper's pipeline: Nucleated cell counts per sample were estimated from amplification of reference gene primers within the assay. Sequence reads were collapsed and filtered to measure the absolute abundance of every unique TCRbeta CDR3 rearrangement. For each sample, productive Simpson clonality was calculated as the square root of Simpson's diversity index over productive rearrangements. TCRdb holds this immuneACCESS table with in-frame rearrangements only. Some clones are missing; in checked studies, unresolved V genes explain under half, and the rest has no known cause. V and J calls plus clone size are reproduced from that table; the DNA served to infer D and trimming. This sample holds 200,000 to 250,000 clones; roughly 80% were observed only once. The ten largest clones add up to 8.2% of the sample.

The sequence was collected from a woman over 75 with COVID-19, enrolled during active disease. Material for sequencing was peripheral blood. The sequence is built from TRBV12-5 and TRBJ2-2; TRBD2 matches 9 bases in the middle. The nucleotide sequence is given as TGTGCTAGTGGTTTGTGGCGGGAGGGATTCACCGGGGAGCTGTTTTTT. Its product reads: CASGLWREGFTGELFF. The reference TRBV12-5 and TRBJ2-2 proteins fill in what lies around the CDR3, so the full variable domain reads DARVTQTPRHKVTEMGQEVTMRCQPILGHNTVFWYRQTMMQGLELLAYFRNRAPLDDSGMPKDRFSAEMPDATLATLKIQPSEPRDSAVYFCASGLWREGFTGELFFGEGSRLTVL.